Listed below are T cell receptor beta chains from one sample, sequenced in a study of CD8 T cells in Susac syndrome. TCRdb used MiXCR to reprocess the immunoSEQ multiplex PCR reads, holding one entry per CDR3 protein. The sample contains 170,000 or so distinct CDR3 sequences, about 93% of which appear only once. Material: CD4+ T cells from PBMCs. These receptors all stem from a human donor with multiple sclerosis. Each CDR3 is given with its conserved first and last residue. Fields, in order: J gene, V gene, CDR3 protein.

TRBJ1-6 | TRBV3-1 | CASSQASRYNSPLHF
TRBJ2-5 | TRBV19 | CASSTNREAQETQYF
TRBJ2-5 | TRBV12-3/TRBV12-4 | CASSPGVGETQYF
TRBJ1-5 | TRBV4-2 | CASSQDPDRVNQPQHF
TRBJ2-7 | TRBV20-1 | CSAVDRSAGEQYF
TRBJ2-2 | TRBV6-2/TRBV6-3 | CASGEGLTGELFF
TRBJ2-6 | TRBV10-3 | CAISESGGANVLTF
TRBJ2-3 | TRBV30 | CAWSSSGEDTQYF
TRBJ2-5 | TRBV30 | CAWSGPSGVHQETQYF
TRBJ2-1 | TRBV12-3/TRBV12-4 | CASSQDGGYSYNEQFF
TRBJ1-1 | TRBV12-3/TRBV12-4 | CASTGTGLPNTEAFF
TRBJ2-2 | TRBV20-1 | CSASPAGELFF
TRBJ2-5 | TRBV29-1 | CSVGGRKETQYF
TRBJ1-3 | TRBV28 | CASSLGQAYSGNTIYF
TRBJ1-1 | TRBV6-6 | CASSPTNTEAFF
TRBJ2-7 | TRBV27 | CASSLVGTSGLYEQYF